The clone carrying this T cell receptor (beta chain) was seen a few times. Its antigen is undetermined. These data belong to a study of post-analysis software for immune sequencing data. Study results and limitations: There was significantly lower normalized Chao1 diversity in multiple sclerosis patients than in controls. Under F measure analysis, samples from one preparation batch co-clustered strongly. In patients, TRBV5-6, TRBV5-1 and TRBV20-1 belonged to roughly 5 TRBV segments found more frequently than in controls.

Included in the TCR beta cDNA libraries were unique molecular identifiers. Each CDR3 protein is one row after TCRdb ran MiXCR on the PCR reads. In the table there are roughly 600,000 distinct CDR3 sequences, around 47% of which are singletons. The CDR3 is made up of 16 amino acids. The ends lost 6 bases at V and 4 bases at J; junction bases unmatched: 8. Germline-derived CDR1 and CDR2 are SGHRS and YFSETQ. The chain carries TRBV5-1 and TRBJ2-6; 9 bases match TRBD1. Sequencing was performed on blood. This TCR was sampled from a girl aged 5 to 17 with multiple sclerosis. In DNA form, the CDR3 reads TGCGCCAGCACCGAACCGGGGACAGGGGGGGCCAACGTCCTGACTTTC. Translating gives CASTEPGTGGANVLTF.